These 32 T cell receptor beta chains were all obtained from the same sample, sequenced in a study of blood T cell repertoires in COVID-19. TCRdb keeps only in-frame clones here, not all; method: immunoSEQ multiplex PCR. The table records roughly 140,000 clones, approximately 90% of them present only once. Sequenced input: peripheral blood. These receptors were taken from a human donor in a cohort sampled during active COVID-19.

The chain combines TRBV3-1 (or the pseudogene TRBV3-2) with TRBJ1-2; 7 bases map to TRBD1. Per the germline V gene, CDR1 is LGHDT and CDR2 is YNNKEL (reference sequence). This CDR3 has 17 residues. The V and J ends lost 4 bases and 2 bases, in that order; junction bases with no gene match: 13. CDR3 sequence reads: CASSRERGRVLNYGYTF. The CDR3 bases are TGTGCCAGCAGCCGCGAGAGGGGGCGCGTGTTAAACTATGGCTACACCTTC.

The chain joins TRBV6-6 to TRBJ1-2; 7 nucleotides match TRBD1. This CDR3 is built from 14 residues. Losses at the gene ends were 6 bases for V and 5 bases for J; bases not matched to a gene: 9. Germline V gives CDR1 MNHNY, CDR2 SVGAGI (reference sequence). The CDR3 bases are TGTGCCAGCAGCAGGGACAGTGGGATTTATGGCTACACCTTC. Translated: CASSRDSGIYGYTF.

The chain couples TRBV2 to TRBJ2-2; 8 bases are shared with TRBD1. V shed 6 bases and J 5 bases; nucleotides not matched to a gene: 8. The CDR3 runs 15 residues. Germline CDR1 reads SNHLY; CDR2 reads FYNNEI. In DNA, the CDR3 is TGTGCCAGCAGCGCAGGGGGCCTGACGACCGGGGAGCTGTTTTTT. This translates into CASSAGGLTTGELFF.

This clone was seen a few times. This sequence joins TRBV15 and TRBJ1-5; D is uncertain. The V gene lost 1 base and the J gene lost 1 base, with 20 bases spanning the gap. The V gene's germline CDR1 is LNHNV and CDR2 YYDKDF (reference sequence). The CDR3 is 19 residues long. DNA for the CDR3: TGTGCCACCAGCAGAGTAAGTCCAGATTGGCGGATCAGCAATCAGCCCCAGCATTTT. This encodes CATSRVSPDWRISNQPQHF.

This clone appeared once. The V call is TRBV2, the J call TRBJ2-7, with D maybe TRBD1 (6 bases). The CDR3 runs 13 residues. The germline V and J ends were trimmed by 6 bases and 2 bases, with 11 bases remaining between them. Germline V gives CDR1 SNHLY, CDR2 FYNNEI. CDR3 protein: CASRNRVAYEQYF. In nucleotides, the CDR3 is TGTGCCAGCAGAAACAGGGTTGCCTACGAGCAGTACTTC.

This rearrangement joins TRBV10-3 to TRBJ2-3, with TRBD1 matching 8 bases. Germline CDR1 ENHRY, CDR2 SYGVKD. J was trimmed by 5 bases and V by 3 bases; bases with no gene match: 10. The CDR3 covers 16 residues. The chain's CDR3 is CAISDRQGALGDTQYF. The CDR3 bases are TGTGCCATCAGTGACCGGCAGGGGGCGCTGGGAGATACGCAGTATTTT.

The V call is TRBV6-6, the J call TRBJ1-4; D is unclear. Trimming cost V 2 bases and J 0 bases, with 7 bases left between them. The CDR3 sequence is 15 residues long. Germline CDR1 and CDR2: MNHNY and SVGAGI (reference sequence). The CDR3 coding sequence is TGTGCCAGCAGTTACGGAGACGCAACTAATGAAAAACTGTTTTTT. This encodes CASSYGDATNEKLFF.

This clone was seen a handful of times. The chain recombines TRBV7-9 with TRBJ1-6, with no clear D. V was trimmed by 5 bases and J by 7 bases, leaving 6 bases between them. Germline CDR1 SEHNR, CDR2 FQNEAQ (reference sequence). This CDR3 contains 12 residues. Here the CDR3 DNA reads TGTGCCAGCAGCCTATTGAATTCACCCCTCCACTTT. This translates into CASSLLNSPLHF.

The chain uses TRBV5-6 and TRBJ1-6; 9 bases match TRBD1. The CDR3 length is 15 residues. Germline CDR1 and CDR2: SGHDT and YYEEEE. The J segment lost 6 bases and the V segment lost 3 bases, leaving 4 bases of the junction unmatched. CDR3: CASSSYRGLNSPLHF. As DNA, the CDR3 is TGTGCCAGCAGCTCCTACAGGGGGCTTAATTCACCCCTCCACTTT.

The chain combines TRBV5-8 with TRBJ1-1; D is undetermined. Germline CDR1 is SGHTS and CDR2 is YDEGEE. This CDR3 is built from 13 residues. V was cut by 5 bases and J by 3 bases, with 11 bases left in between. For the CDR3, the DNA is TGTGCCAGCAGTTGGCCCCCGCACACTGAAGCTTTCTTT. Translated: CASSWPPHTEAFF.

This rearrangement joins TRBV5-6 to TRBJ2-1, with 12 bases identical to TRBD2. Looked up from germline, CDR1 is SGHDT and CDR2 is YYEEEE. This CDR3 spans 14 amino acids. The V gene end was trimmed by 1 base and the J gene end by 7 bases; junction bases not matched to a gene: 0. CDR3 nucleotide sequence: TGTGCCAGCAGCTTGACTAGCGGGGGGAATGAGCAGTTCTTC. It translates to CASSLTSGGNEQFF. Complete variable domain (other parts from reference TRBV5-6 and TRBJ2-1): DAGVTQSPTHLIKTRGQQVTLRCSPKSGHDTVSWYQQALGQGPQFIFQYYEEEERQRGNFPDRFSGHQFPNYSSELNVNALLLGDSALYLCASSLTSGGNEQFFGPGTRLTVL.

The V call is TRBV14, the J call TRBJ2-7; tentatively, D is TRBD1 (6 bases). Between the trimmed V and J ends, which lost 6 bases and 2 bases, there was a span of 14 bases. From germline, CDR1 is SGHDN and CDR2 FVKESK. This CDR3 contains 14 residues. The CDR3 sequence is CASRGSGVTYEQYF. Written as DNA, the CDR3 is TGTGCCAGCAGGGGATCAGGGGTTACCTACGAGCAGTACTTC.

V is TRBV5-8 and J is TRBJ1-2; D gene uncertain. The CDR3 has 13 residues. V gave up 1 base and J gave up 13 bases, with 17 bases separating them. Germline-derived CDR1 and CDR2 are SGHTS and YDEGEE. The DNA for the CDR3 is TGTGCCAGCAGCTTGTCGGGTCTTGATGTTCCCACCTTC. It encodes CASSLSGLDVPTF.

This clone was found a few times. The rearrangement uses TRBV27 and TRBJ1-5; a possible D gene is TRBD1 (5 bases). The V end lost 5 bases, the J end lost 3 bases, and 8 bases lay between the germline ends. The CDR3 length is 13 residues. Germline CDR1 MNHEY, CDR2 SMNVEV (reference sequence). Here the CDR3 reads CASSPGYNQPQHF. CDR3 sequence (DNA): TGTGCCAGCAGTCCAGGGTACAATCAGCCCCAGCATTTT.

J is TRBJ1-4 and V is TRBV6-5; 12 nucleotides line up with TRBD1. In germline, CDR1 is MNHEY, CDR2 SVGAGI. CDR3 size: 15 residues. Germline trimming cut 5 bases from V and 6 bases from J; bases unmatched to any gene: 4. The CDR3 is CASSPGQGAHEKLFF. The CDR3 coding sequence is TGTGCCAGCAGTCCGGGACAGGGGGCGCATGAAAAACTGTTTTTT.

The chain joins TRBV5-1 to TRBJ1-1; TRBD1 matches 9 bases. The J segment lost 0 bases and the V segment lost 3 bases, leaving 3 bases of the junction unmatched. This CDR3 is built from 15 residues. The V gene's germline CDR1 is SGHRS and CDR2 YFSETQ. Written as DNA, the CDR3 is TGCGCCAGCAGCTCCACAGGGGGCCTGAACACTGAAGCTTTCTTT. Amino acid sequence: CASSSTGGLNTEAFF.

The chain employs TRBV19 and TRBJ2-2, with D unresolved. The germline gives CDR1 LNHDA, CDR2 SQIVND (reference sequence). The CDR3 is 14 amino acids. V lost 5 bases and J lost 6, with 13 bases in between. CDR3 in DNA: TGTGCCAGTAGTCTCCAAGACATAGCCGGGGAGCTGTTTTTT. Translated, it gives CASSLQDIAGELFF.

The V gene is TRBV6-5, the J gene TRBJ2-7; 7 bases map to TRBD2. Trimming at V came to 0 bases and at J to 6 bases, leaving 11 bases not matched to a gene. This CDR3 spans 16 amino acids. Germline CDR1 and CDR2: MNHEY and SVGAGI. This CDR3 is CASSYSSGERGFEQYF. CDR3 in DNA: TGTGCCAGCAGTTACTCGAGCGGGGAGCGGGGCTTCGAGCAGTACTTC.

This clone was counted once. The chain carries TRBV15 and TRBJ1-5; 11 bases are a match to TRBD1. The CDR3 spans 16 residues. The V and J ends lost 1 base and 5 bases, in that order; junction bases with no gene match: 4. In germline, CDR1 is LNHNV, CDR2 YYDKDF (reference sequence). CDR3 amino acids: CATSRARTGGHQPQHF. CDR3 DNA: TGTGCCACCAGCAGAGCTCGGACAGGGGGCCATCAGCCCCAGCATTTT.

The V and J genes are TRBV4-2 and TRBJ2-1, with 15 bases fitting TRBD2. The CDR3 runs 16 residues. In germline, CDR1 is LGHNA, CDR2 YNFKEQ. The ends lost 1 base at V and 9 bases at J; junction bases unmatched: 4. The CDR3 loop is CASSQGTSGGAGEQFF. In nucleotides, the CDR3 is TGTGCCAGCAGCCAAGGGACTAGCGGGGGGGCCGGTGAGCAGTTCTTC.

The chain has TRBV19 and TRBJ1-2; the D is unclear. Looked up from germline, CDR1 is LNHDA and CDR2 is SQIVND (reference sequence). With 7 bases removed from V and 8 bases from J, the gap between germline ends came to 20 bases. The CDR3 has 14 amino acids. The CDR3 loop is CASTITGVPTGYTF. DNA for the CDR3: TGTGCCAGTACCATTACCGGGGTCCCGACGGGCTACACCTTC.

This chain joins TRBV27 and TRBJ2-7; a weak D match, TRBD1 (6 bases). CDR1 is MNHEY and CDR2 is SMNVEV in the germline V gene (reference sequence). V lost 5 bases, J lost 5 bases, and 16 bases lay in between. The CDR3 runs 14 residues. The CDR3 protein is CASSISRGRNEQYF. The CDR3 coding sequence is TGTGCCAGCAGTATTTCCAGGGGAAGGAACGAGCAGTACTTC.

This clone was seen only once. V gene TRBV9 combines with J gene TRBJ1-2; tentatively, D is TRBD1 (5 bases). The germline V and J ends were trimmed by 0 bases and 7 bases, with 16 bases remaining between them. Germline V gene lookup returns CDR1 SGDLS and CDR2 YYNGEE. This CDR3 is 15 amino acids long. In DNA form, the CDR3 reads TGTGCCAGCAGCGTAGGAGGTGGCAGGGTTCGTGGCTACACCTTC. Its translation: CASSVGGGRVRGYTF.

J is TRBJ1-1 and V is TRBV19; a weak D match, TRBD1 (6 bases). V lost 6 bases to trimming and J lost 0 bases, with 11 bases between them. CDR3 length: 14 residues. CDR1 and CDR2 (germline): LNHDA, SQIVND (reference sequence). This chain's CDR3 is CASRFEGVNTEAFF. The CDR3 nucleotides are TGTGCCAGTAGATTTGAGGGGGTGAACACTGAAGCTTTCTTT.

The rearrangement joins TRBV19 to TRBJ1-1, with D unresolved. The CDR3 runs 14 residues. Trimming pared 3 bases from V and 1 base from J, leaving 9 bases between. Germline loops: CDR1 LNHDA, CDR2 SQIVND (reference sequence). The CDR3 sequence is CASSIHGGNTEAFF. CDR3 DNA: TGTGCCAGTAGTATCCACGGAGGGAACACTGAAGCTTTCTTT.

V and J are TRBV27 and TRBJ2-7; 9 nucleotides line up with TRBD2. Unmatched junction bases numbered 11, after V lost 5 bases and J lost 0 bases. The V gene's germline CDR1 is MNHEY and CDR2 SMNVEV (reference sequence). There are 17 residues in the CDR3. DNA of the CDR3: TGTGCCAGCAGTCCCTCTCACGGGACTAGCTCCTCCTACGAGCAGTACTTC. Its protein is CASSPSHGTSSSYEQYF.

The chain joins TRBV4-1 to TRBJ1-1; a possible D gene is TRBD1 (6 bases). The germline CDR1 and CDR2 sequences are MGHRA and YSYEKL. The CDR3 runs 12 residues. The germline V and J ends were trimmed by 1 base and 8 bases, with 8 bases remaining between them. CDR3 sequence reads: CASSQVGAEAFF. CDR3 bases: TGCGCCAGCAGCCAAGTGGGGGCCGAAGCTTTCTTT.

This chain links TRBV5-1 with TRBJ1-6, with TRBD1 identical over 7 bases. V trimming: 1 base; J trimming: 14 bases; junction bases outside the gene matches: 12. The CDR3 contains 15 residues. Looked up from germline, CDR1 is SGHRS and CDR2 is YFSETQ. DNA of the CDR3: TGCGCCAGCAGCTTGACAGGGGCGTCGATGGCTGCCCTCCACTTT. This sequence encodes CASSLTGASMAALHF.

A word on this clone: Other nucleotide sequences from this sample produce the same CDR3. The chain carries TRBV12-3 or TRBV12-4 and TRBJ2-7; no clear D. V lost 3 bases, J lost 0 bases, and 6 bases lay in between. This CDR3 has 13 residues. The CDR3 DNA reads TGTGCCAGCAGTTTGGGCCCCTCCTACGAGCAGTACTTC. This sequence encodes CASSLGPSYEQYF.

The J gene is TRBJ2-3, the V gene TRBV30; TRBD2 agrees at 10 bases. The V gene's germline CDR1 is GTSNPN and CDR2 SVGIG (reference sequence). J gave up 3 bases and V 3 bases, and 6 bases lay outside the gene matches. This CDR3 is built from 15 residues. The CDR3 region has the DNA TGTGCCTGGAGCCTGACTAGCGGGTTTACAGATACGCAGTATTTT. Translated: CAWSLTSGFTDTQYF.

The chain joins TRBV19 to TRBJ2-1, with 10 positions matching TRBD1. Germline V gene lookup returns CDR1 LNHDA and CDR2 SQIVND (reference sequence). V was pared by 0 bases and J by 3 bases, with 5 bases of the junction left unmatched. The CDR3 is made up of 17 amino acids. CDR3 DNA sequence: TGTGCCAGTAGTATAGATATTCGGACAGGGGGCTACAATGAGCAGTTCTTC. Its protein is CASSIDIRTGGYNEQFF.

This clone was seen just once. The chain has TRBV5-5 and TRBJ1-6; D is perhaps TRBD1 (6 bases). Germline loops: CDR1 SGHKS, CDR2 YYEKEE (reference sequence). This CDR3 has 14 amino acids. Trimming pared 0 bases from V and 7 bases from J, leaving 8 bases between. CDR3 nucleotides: TGTGCCAGCAGCTTGGGGCAGGGGAATTCACCCCTCCACTTT. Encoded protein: CASSLGQGNSPLHF.